Listed below are T cell receptor beta chains from one sample, sequenced in a study of T cells in Graves' hyperthyroidism and ophthalmopathy. Each CDR3 protein gets one entry after TCRdb re-called the multiplex PCR reads with MiXCR. The sample lists fewer than 650,000 distinct CDR3 sequences, roughly 14% seen once, with about 4.5% in the top ten. Sequenced material: blood. These receptors came from a woman in her forties with Graves' ophthalmopathy. The CDR3 runs from the conserved cysteine through the conserved F or W. The order of the fields is J gene, D gene, clone size, V gene, CDR3 protein, CDR3 DNA. D genes are given only for firm matches. Not every row has a clone size; where given, it reads once, few, many or a size class.

J: TRBJ2-7; D: NA; size: many; V: TRBV11-2; CDR3: CASSLEVASSYEQYF; DNA: TGTGCCAGCAGCTTAGAGGTTGCCAGCTCCTACGAGCAGTACTTC
J: TRBJ1-1; D: NA; size: many; V: TRBV2; CDR3: CASSGTAEAFF; DNA: TGTGCCAGCAGTGGGACAGCCGAAGCTTTCTTT
J: TRBJ2-5; D: TRBD1; size: many; V: TRBV9; CDR3: CASSGGQGAGETQYF; DNA: TGTGCCAGCAGCGGGGGACAGGGGGCGGGAGAGACCCAGTACTTC
J: TRBJ2-2; D: NA; size: many; V: TRBV6-1; CDR3: CASSGQANTGELFF; DNA: TGTGCCAGCAGTGGACAGGCGAACACCGGGGAGCTGTTTTTT
J: TRBJ1-1; D: TRBD1; size: many; V: TRBV20-1; CDR3: CSARGAGTGRNTEAFF; DNA: TGCAGTGCTAGAGGGGCCGGGACAGGGAGGAATACTGAAGCTTTCTTT
J: TRBJ2-7; D: TRBD2; size: NA; V: TRBV9; CDR3: CASSVGPRTGLAGGEQYF; DNA: TGTGCCAGCAGCGTAGGCCCCCGCACTGGACTAGCGGGAGGTGAGCAGTACTTC
J: TRBJ2-7; D: TRBD2; size: many; V: TRBV9; CDR3: CASSASGGSSYEQYF; DNA: TGTGCCAGCAGCGCCAGCGGGGGTAGCTCCTACGAGCAGTACTTC
J: TRBJ1-1; D: NA; size: many; V: TRBV29-1; CDR3: CSVEHRNTEAFF; DNA: TGCAGCGTTGAACACAGGAACACTGAAGCTTTCTTT
J: TRBJ2-7; D: NA; size: few; V: TRBV28; CDR3: CASSPGHGREQYF; DNA: TGTGCCAGCAGTCCCGGCCACGGACGTGAGCAGTACTTC
J: TRBJ2-5; D: NA; size: many; V: TRBV27; CDR3: CASSPKYQETQYF; DNA: TGTGCCAGCAGTCCCAAGTACCAAGAGACCCAGTACTTC
J: TRBJ2-1; D: NA; size: NA; V: TRBV7-3; CDR3: CASSYSGAEQFF; DNA: TGTGCCAGCAGCTACTCAGGAGCGGAGCAGTTCTTC
J: TRBJ1-6; D: NA; size: NA; V: TRBV5-1; CDR3: CASSLVAGLESPLHF; DNA: TGCGCCAGCAGCTTGGTTGCAGGTCTGGAGTCACCCCTCCACTTT
J: TRBJ1-1; D: NA; size: NA; V: TRBV12-3/TRBV12-4; CDR3: CASSNYQVNTEAFF; DNA: TGTGCCAGCAGTAACTATCAAGTGAACACTGAAGCTTTCTTT
J: TRBJ2-7; D: NA; size: few; V: TRBV29-1; CDR3: CSVWDQSYEQYF; DNA: TGCAGCGTTTGGGACCAATCCTACGAGCAGTACTTC
J: TRBJ2-7; D: TRBD1; size: few; V: TRBV4-1; CDR3: CASSQRTGGRWYEQYF; DNA: TGCGCCAGCAGCCAACGGACAGGGGGGCGATGGTACGAGCAGTACTTC
J: TRBJ2-1; D: NA; size: many; V: TRBV6-1; CDR3: CASTYNRYSYNEQFF; DNA: TGTGCCAGCACCTATAACAGGTACTCCTACAATGAGCAGTTCTTC
J: TRBJ2-2; D: TRBD1; size: few; V: TRBV5-1; CDR3: CASTPPGQGGSTGELFF; DNA: TGCGCCAGCACCCCCCCTGGACAGGGGGGTTCCACCGGGGAGCTGTTTTTT
J: TRBJ1-3; D: NA; size: many; V: TRBV12-3/TRBV12-4; CDR3: CASSFDFAGITNSGNTIYF; DNA: TGTGCCAGCAGTTTTGATTTTGCCGGGATTACTAACTCTGGAAACACCATATATTTT
J: TRBJ1-5; D: NA; size: many; V: TRBV19; CDR3: CASSGRLQPQHF; DNA: TGTGCCAGTAGTGGCAGGTTGCAGCCCCAGCATTTT
J: TRBJ2-5; D: TRBD1; size: few; V: TRBV2; CDR3: CASRDRVIQETQYF; DNA: TGTGCCAGCAGGGACAGGGTGATCCAAGAGACCCAGTACTTC
J: TRBJ2-2; D: TRBD2; size: many; V: TRBV20-1; CDR3: CSARHSGTTGELFF; DNA: TGCAGTGCTAGACATAGCGGGACCACCGGGGAGCTGTTTTTT
J: TRBJ1-2; D: NA; size: many; V: TRBV28; CDR3: CASSPGQILNYGYTF; DNA: TGTGCCAGCAGTCCCGGACAGATTCTTAACTATGGCTACACCTTC
J: TRBJ2-5; D: TRBD2; size: many; V: TRBV11-2; CDR3: CASSRLAAGETQYF; DNA: TGTGCCAGCAGCCGACTAGCGGCAGGGGAGACCCAGTACTTC
J: TRBJ1-1; D: TRBD1; size: few; V: TRBV19; CDR3: CASRSRTGGGPGNTEAFF; DNA: TGTGCCAGTAGATCCCGAACAGGGGGGGGCCCCGGGAACACTGAAGCTTTCTTT